This is a list of T cell receptor beta chains from one sample in a study of blood T cell repertoires in COVID-19. TCRdb's table, derived via immunoSEQ multiplex PCR, lists solely in-frame clones and lacks some. Here the sample spans 15,000 to 17,000 clones, 80% to 85% being singletons. Material for sequencing was peripheral blood. The receptor source for this set is an elderly man with active or convalescent COVID-19. Both conserved end residues are part of each CDR3. The order of the fields is J gene, V gene, D gene, clone size, CDR3 protein, CDR3 DNA. A D gene is named only where the DNA matches it firmly. Only part of the rows carry a size: once, few, many, or a class if the clone is expanded.

j_call: TRBJ2-5; v_call: TRBV11-2; d_call: TRBD1; clone_size: -; cdr3_aa: CASSTGGLRGETQYF; cdr3_nt: TGTGCCAGCAGCACCGGTGGGCTCAGGGGGGAGACCCAGTACTTC
j_call: TRBJ1-1; v_call: TRBV3-1/TRBV3-2; d_call: -; clone_size: -; cdr3_aa: CASSPSDRMNTEAFF; cdr3_nt: TGTGCCAGCAGCCCATCGGACAGAATGAACACTGAAGCTTTCTTT
j_call: TRBJ2-3; v_call: TRBV5-1; d_call: -; clone_size: few; cdr3_aa: CASSSDRSTDTQYF; cdr3_nt: TGCGCCAGCAGCTCCGACAGGAGCACAGATACGCAGTATTTT
j_call: TRBJ2-6; v_call: TRBV5-1; d_call: -; clone_size: -; cdr3_aa: CASSADSSGANVLTF; cdr3_nt: TGCGCCAGCAGCGCGGACAGCTCTGGGGCCAACGTCCTGACTTTC
j_call: TRBJ1-2; v_call: TRBV19; d_call: TRBD1; clone_size: -; cdr3_aa: CASSPLGTEANYGYTF; cdr3_nt: TGTGCCAGTAGCCCCCTAGGGACAGAAGCTAACTATGGCTACACCTTC
j_call: TRBJ2-5; v_call: TRBV7-9; d_call: TRBD2; clone_size: -; cdr3_aa: CASSTSGASKTQYF; cdr3_nt: TGTGCCAGCAGCACTAGCGGGGCTTCTAAGACCCAGTACTTC
j_call: TRBJ2-2; v_call: TRBV2; d_call: TRBD2; clone_size: -; cdr3_aa: CASSGRGQRGYRANTGELFF; cdr3_nt: TGTGCCAGCAGTGGCCGGGGGCAGCGGGGGTACCGCGCGAACACCGGGGAGCTGTTTTTT
j_call: TRBJ1-4; v_call: TRBV7-2; d_call: -; clone_size: -; cdr3_aa: CASSRGGSNEKLFF; cdr3_nt: TGTGCCAGCAGCAGGGGGGGCTCTAATGAAAAACTGTTTTTT
j_call: TRBJ2-7; v_call: TRBV30; d_call: TRBD1; clone_size: medium-sized; cdr3_aa: CAWRTGAYEQYF; cdr3_nt: TGTGCCTGGAGGACAGGGGCGTACGAGCAGTACTTC
j_call: TRBJ2-7; v_call: TRBV9; d_call: TRBD1; clone_size: -; cdr3_aa: CASSVGTGFSYEQYF; cdr3_nt: TGTGCCAGCAGCGTAGGGACAGGGTTTTCCTACGAGCAGTACTTC
j_call: TRBJ2-3; v_call: TRBV7-9; d_call: -; clone_size: -; cdr3_aa: CASTPPGLSTDTQYF; cdr3_nt: TGTGCCAGCACTCCTCCGGGACTTAGCACAGATACGCAGTATTTT
j_call: TRBJ2-7; v_call: TRBV6-5; d_call: TRBD1; clone_size: -; cdr3_aa: CASSPGQGRQYF; cdr3_nt: TGTGCCAGCAGTCCCGGACAGGGACGGCAGTACTTC
j_call: TRBJ1-3; v_call: TRBV6-1; d_call: -; clone_size: -; cdr3_aa: CASSEYSGNTIYF; cdr3_nt: TGTGCCAGCAGTGAGTACTCTGGAAACACCATATATTTT
j_call: TRBJ2-3; v_call: TRBV7-7; d_call: TRBD2; clone_size: -; cdr3_aa: CASRELAGGPGDTQYF; cdr3_nt: TGTGCCAGCAGGGAACTAGCGGGGGGGCCTGGTGATACGCAGTATTTT
j_call: TRBJ2-3; v_call: TRBV10-1; d_call: TRBD2; clone_size: -; cdr3_aa: CASSLALSGKDTQYF; cdr3_nt: TGCGCCAGCAGTCTGGCCCTCAGCGGGAAAGATACGCAGTATTTT
j_call: TRBJ2-1; v_call: TRBV10-3; d_call: TRBD2; clone_size: -; cdr3_aa: CAIAIAGETYNEQFF; cdr3_nt: TGTGCCATCGCTATAGCGGGGGAGACCTACAATGAGCAGTTCTTC
j_call: TRBJ2-7; v_call: TRBV18; d_call: -; clone_size: few; cdr3_aa: CASSPARTDYEQYF; cdr3_nt: TGTGCCAGCTCACCAGCCCGGACAGACTACGAGCAGTACTTC
j_call: TRBJ2-6; v_call: TRBV3-1/TRBV3-2; d_call: -; clone_size: -; cdr3_aa: CASSQDPPGMAGANVLTF; cdr3_nt: TGTGCCAGCAGCCAAGACCCGCCAGGGATGGCTGGGGCCAACGTCCTGACTTTC
j_call: TRBJ1-1; v_call: TRBV30; d_call: -; clone_size: -; cdr3_aa: CAWSRQEYTEAFF; cdr3_nt: TGTGCCTGGTCCCGACAGGAGTACACTGAAGCTTTCTTT
j_call: TRBJ2-7; v_call: TRBV13; d_call: -; clone_size: -; cdr3_aa: CASSSGSWNEQYF; cdr3_nt: TGTGCCAGCAGCTCCGGGTCGTGGAACGAGCAGTACTTC
j_call: TRBJ1-1; v_call: TRBV7-9; d_call: TRBD1; clone_size: medium-sized; cdr3_aa: CASSLGTAEAFF; cdr3_nt: TGTGCCAGCAGCTTGGGGACAGCTGAAGCTTTCTTT
j_call: TRBJ1-5; v_call: TRBV6-1; d_call: -; clone_size: -; cdr3_aa: CASSEVGAYNQPQHF; cdr3_nt: TGTGCCAGCAGTGAAGTGGGGGCGTACAATCAGCCCCAGCATTTT
j_call: TRBJ2-7; v_call: TRBV7-2; d_call: -; clone_size: once; cdr3_aa: CASSLDYSQGEQYF; cdr3_nt: TGTGCCAGCAGCTTAGACTACTCCCAGGGGGAGCAGTACTTC
j_call: TRBJ1-1; v_call: TRBV6-5; d_call: -; clone_size: few; cdr3_aa: CASSHRPAEAFF; cdr3_nt: TGTGCCAGCAGTCATCGTCCGGCTGAAGCTTTCTTT